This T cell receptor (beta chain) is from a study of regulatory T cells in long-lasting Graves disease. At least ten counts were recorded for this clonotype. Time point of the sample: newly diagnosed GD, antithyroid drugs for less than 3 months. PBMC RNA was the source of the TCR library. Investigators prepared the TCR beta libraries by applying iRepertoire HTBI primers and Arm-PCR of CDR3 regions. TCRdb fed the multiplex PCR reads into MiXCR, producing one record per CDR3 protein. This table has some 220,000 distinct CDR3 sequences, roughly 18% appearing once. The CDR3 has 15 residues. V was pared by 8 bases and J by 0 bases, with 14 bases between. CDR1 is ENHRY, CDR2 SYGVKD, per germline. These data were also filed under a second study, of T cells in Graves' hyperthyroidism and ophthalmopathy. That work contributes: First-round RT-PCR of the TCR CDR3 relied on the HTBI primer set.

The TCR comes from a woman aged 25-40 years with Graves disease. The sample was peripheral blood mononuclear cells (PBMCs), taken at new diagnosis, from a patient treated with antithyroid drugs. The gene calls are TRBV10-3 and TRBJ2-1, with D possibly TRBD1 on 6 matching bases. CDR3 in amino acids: CAIAGGRGSYNEQFF. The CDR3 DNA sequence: TGTGCCATCGCAGGAGGCAGGGGCTCCTACAATGAGCAGTTCTTC.